This entry describes one T cell receptor beta chain. This clone's antigen is unknown. Base-call qualities are not available, and no considerably larger clone is one nucleotide away. TCR CDR3 regions were amplified from genomic DNA by multiplex PCR using the deep immunoSEQ assay. For each cell subset, the extracted genomic DNA was distributed evenly across all wells of several immunoSEQ 96-well plates, and each plate served as one replicate. For sorted subsets, each replicate PCR was loaded with 150 to 250 ng genomic DNA, equivalent to 30,000 or so T cell genomes. Purified libraries were quantified with a Qubit 3.0 fluorometer, sized on a Bioanalyzer 2100, and re-quantified with the KAPA Library Quantification kit. Every immunoSEQ 96-well plate was sequenced on a dedicated single-read 150-cycle Illumina NextSeq 550 flow cell. From the authors' description of their analysis: Because the immunoSEQ output included only junctional sequences and no quality scores, the filtering could not be the same as the filtering used for full-length reads. Sequences were annotated with PyIR, a Python wrapper for IgBLAST v1.9, and V/J genes and CDR3 were assigned using IMGT germline references. Any read was removed if the V/J assignment was weak (E-value above 1e-6), the CDR3 was missing, or the read contained stop codons, out-of-frame junctions, or ambiguous translated residues. V3J clonotypes were defined as sequences sharing an identical inferred V gene, J gene, and CDR3 amino acid sequence. Percentage overlap between repertoires was calculated by dividing the number of shared unique clonotypes by the size of the smaller repertoire. Repertoire richness was assessed with RTK rarefaction, the Chao1 estimator, and Recon v2.1 estimates of unobserved clonotypes. OLGA was used to compute generation probabilities for all TCRbeta clonotypes that the gDNA method yielded from a handful of donors. Not all clones reach the TCRdb copy of this immuneACCESS table, which keeps in-frame sequences only. Checked studies attribute under half of the gap to unresolved V genes and leave the rest unexplained. V and J calls and clone size are given by that table; D and trimming were obtained from the DNA. This sample is represented by 2 million to 2.5 million clones; 80% to 95% of them were singletons. About 0.39% of the sample goes to the ten largest clones.

The germline V gene sets CDR1 to SGHDN and CDR2 to FVKESK. The CDR3 holds 18 amino acids from the cysteine to the phenylalanine. Only CDR3 DNA remains: 54 bases, in frame from the first base. The junction shows trimming of 2 bases on V and 3 bases on J, and the gene matches do not reach 9 bases of it. This sample stems from a study of shared clonotypes between healthy human individuals (dated by TCRdb to about 2020). Study-wide context: A couple of women and three men aged 18 to 49 years were included in the cohort. For each donor, CD4 naive and CD4 memory were each given three plates, CD8 naive was given two plates, and CD8 memory was given one plate. Blood TCR repertoires of five healthy adults were deeply sequenced to estimate repertoire size and the extent of clonotype sharing between individuals. To increase sequencing depth and limit assay-specific biases, TCR repertoire library preparation and sequencing were carried out by different laboratories using diverse techniques. Each donor's leukapheresis produced roughly between about 0.85 and 10 billion PBMCs.

Donors were healthy HIV-negative adults with no recently reported acute infections or vaccinations. All donors were Caucasian adults living in Nashville, Tennessee, USA. CD4+ T cells were enriched by magnetic negative selection; naive cells were then positively selected on CD45RA, and the negative fraction formed the memory subset. After blood collection by leukapheresis, PBMCs were isolated using Ficoll-Histopaque density gradient centrifugation and then cryopreserved in the vapor phase of liquid nitrogen. Analytical flow cytometry was used to check the purity and quantity of each magnetically sorted T cell population. Genomic DNA was isolated from each sorted fraction and quantified by UV absorbance on a Nanodrop 2000c. The full study reports these points: Pairwise subsampling indicated that sequencing depth was expected to affect the degree of clonotype sharing among donors. Across several donors, roughly 5.4% of naive CD4, approximately 3.6% of naive CD8, around 2.5% of memory CD4, and under 0.45% of memory CD8 clonotypes were shared. Naive subsets generally had larger estimated clonotype richness than memory subsets. Even with the large sequencing depth, rarefaction of the sorted-subset datasets indicated that sequencing was incomplete. Because the study included only a small number of donors, the genetic and exposure-history diversity represented was limited. Higher generation probabilities were observed for clonotypes shared by all four sorted-subset donors than for non-shared clonotypes. Sampling was restricted to blood, and TCR repertoires in tissues likely differ from the TCR repertoires found in blood.

The sequencing sample was made of naive CD4+ T cells from PBMCs. The cell subset or site label corresponds to: CD45RA+ positively selected. This TCR came from a man between 18 and 29 years old in good health. Some clones in this sample may be carry-over from other donors' samples. Here the chain combines TRBV14 and TRBJ2-3; TRBD2 lines up with 12 middle nucleotides. The CDR3 here reads CASSQSILAGGPTDTQYF. The base sequence is TGTGCCAGCAGCCAATCCATCCTAGCGGGAGGGCCGACAGATACGCAGTATTTT.